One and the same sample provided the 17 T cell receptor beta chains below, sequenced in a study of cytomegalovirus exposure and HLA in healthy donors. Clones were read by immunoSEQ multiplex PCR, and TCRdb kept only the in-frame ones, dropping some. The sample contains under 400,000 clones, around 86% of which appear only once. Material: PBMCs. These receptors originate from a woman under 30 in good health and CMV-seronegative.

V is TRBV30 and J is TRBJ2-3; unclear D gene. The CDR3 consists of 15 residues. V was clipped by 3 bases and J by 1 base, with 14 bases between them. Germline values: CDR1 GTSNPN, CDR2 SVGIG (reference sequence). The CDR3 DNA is TGTGCCTGGAGGCTATCGGCAGGTCGCACAGATACGCAGTATTTT. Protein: CAWRLSAGRTDTQYF.

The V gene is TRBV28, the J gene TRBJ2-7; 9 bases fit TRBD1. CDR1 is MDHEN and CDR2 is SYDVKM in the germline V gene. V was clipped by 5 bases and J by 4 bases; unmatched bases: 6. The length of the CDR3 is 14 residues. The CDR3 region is CASSQGQGAYEQYF. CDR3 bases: TGTGCCAGCAGTCAGGGACAGGGCGCTTACGAGCAGTACTTC.

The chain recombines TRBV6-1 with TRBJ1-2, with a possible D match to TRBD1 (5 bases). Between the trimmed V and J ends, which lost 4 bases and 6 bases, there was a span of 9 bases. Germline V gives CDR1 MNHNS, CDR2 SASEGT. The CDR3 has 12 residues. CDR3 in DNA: TGTGCCAGCAGTGTAGGGGTCGATGGCTACACCTTC. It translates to CASSVGVDGYTF.

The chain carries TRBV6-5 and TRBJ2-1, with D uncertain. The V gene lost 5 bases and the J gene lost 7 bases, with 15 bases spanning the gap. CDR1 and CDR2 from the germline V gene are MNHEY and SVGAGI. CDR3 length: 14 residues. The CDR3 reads CASSASRYGNEQFF. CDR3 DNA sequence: TGTGCCAGCAGTGCTTCTCGGTACGGGAATGAGCAGTTCTTC.

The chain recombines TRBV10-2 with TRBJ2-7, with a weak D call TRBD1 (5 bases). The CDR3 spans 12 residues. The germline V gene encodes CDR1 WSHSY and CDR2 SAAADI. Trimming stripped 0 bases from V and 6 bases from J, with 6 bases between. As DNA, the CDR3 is TGCGCCAGCAGTGAGTCTAGGGGCGAGCAGTACTTC. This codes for CASSESRGEQYF.

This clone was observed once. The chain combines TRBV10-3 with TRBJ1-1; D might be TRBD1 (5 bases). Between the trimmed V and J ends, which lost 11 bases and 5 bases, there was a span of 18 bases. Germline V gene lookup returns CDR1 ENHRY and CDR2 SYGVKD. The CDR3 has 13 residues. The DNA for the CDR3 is TGTGCCGTCCGCTTGGGGGGGTTAACTGAAGCTTTCTTT. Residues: CAVRLGGLTEAFF.

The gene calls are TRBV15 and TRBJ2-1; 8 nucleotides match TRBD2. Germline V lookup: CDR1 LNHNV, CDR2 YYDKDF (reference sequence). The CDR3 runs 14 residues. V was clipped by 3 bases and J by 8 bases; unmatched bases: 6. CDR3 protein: CATSRQREMDEQFF. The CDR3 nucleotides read TGTGCCACCAGCAGGCAGCGGGAGATGGATGAGCAGTTCTTC.

The DNA for the CDR3 is TGTGCCAGCGGGGAGGGACAGGAAGGCGATACGCAGTATTTT. As protein: CASGEGQEGDTQYF. The chain joins TRBV6-4 to TRBJ2-3; TRBD1 might be the D (8 bases). Between the trimmed V and J ends, which lost 8 bases and 6 bases, there was a span of 18 bases. The CDR3 contains 14 residues. Per the germline V gene, CDR1 is MRHNA and CDR2 is SNTAGT.

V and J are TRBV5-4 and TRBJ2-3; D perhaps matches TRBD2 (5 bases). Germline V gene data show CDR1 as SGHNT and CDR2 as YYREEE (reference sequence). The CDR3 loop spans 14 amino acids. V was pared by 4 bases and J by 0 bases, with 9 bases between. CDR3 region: CASSVSGSTDTQYF. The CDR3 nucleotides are TGTGCCAGCAGCGTAAGCGGAAGCACAGATACGCAGTATTTT.

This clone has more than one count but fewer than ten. For the CDR3, the DNA is TGTGCCAGCAACTTGAGGCTAGCGACAGATACGCAGTATTTT. This translates into CASNLRLATDTQYF. V and J are TRBV2 and TRBJ2-3, with a weak D call TRBD2 (6 bases). V was cut by 7 bases and J by 3 bases, with 14 bases left in between. Germline CDR1 and CDR2: SNHLY and FYNNEI. The CDR3 runs 14 residues.

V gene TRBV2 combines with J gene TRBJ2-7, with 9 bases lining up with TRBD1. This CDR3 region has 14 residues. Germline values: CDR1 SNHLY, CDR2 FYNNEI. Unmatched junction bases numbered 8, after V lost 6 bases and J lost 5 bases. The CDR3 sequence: CASSETGGNNEQYF. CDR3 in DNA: TGTGCCAGCAGCGAGACAGGGGGTAACAACGAGCAGTACTTC.

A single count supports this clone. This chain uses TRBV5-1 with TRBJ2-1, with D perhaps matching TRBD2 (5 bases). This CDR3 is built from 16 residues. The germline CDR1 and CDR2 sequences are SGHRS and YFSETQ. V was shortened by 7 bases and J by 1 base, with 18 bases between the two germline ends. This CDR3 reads CASRPVGETSYNEQFF. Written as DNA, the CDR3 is TGCGCCAGCCGCCCGGTCGGGGAGACGTCCTACAATGAGCAGTTCTTC.

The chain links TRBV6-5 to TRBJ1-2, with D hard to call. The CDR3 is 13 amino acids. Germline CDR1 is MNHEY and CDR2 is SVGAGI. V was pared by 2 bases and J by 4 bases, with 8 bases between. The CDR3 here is CASSYGGPYGYTF. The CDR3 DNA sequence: TGTGCCAGCAGTTACGGAGGTCCCTATGGCTACACCTTC.

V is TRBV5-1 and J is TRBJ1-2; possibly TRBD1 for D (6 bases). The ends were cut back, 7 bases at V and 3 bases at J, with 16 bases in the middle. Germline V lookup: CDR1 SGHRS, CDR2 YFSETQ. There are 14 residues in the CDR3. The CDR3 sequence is CASHPGGQDYGYTF. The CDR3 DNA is TGCGCCAGCCACCCCGGGGGGCAGGACTATGGCTACACCTTC.

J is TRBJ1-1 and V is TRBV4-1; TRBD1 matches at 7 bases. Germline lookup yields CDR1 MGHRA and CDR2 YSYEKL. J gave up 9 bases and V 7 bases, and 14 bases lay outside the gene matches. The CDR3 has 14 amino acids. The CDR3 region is CASKSVGGGPKAFF. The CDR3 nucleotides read TGCGCCAGCAAATCGGTAGGAGGGGGCCCGAAAGCTTTCTTT.

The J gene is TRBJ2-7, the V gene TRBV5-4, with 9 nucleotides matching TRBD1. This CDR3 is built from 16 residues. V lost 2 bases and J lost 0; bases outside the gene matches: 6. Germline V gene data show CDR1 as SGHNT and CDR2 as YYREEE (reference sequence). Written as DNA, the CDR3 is TGTGCCAGCAGCTTTCCGGGACAGGGCAGCTCCTACGAGCAGTACTTC. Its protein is CASSFPGQGSSYEQYF. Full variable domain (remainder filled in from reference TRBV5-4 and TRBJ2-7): ETGVTQSPTHLIKTRGQQVTLRCSSQSGHNTVSWYQQALGQGPQFIFQYYREEENGRGNFPPRFSGLQFPNYSSELNVNALELDDSALYLCASSFPGQGSSYEQYFGPGTRLTVT.

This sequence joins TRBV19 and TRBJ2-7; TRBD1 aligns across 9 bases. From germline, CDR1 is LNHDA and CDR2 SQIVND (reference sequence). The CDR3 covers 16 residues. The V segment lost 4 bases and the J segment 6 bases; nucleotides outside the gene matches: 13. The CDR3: CASSTTRQGVNREQYF. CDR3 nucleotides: TGTGCCAGTAGTACCACAAGACAGGGGGTTAATCGCGAGCAGTACTTC. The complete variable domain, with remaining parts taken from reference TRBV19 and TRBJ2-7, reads DGGITQSPKYLFRKEGQNVTLSCEQNLNHDAMYWYRQDPGQGLRLIYYSQIVNDFQKGDIAEGYSVSREKKESFPLTVTSAQKNPTAFYLCASSTTRQGVNREQYFGPGTRLTVT.